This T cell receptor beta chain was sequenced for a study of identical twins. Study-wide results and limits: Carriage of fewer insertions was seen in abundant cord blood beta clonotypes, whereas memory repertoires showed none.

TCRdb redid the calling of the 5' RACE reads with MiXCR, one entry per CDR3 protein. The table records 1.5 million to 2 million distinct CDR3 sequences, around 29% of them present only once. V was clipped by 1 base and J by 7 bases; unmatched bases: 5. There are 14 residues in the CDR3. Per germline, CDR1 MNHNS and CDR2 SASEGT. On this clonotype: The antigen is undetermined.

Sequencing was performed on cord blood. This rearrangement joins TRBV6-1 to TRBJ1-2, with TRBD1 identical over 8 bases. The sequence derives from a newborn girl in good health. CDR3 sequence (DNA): TGTGCCAGCAGTGAAGGCGCAGGGGGCGTTGGCTACACCTTC. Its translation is CASSEGAGGVGYTF.